This T cell receptor (beta chain) appears in the sequencing data of a study of shared clonotypes between healthy human individuals (TCRdb year 2020). For the study in its entirety: Three men and two women, aged 18 to 49 years, made up the cohort. To increase sequencing depth and limit assay-specific biases, different laboratories used diverse techniques to prepare libraries and sequence TCR repertoires. Blood TCR repertoires of about 5 healthy adults were deeply sequenced to estimate repertoire size and the extent of clonotype sharing between individuals. Leukapheresis yielded between about 0.85 and 10 billion PBMCs per donor. Paper-wide results and their limitations: Sampling was restricted to blood, and TCR repertoires in tissue are likely to differ from TCR repertoires in blood. Because the study included a small number of donors, the genetic and exposure-history diversity represented was limited. Based on pairwise subsampling, the degree of clonotype sharing among donors was expected to be affected by sequencing depth.

The donors were healthy, HIV-negative adults who had no recently reported acute infections or vaccinations. Every donor was a Caucasian adult living in Nashville, Tennessee, USA. In the unsorted samples, 70 million to 95 million PBMCs were counted, and genomic DNA was extracted using the QIAamp DNA Blood Mini kit. Blood was obtained by leukapheresis, after which PBMCs were separated by Ficoll-Histopaque density gradient centrifugation and cryopreserved in liquid nitrogen vapor phase. As concerns this clone: What antigen it recognizes has not been identified. No per-base quality is available; no much larger clone lies one base away.

Using the deep immunoSEQ assay, multiplex PCR amplified TCR CDR3 regions from genomic DNA. Genomic DNA extracted from each cell subset was distributed evenly over all wells of several immunoSEQ 96-well plates, and each plate served as one replicate. For unsorted PBMC, around 290 ng of genomic DNA, equivalent to tens of thousands of T cell genomes, went into each replicate PCR. Genomic DNA from unsorted PBMC was sequenced over ten immunoSEQ deep assay plates. Purified libraries were quantified with a Qubit 3.0 fluorometer, sized on a Bioanalyzer 2100, and re-quantified with the KAPA Library Quantification kit. Every immunoSEQ 96-well plate was sequenced on a separate single-read 150-cycle Illumina NextSeq 550 flow cell. For the original study's pipeline: Because the immunoSEQ output included only junctional sequences and no quality scores, the filtering could not be the same as the filtering used for full-length reads. To assign V/J genes and CDR3, sequences were annotated against IMGT germline references using PyIR, a Python wrapper for IgBLAST v1.9. Reads were removed for weak V/J assignments (E-value above 1e-6), missing CDR3, stop codons, out-of-frame junctions, or ambiguous translated residues. V3J clonotypes were defined as sequences sharing an identical inferred V gene, J gene, and CDR3 amino acid sequence. To compute the percentage overlap between repertoires, the number of shared unique clonotypes was divided by the size of the smaller repertoire. Repertoire richness was assessed with RTK rarefaction, the Chao1 estimator, and Recon v2.1 estimates of unobserved clonotypes. TCRdb's version of the immuneACCESS table is confined to in-frame rearrangements and falls short of the full clone set. An unresolved V gene accounts for under half of the shortfall where checked; the remainder is of unknown origin. V, J and clone size derive from that table, while D and trimming were established from the DNA sequence. Recorded for this sample are roughly 490,000 clones; 79% of them occurred a single time. The top ten hold 12% of the sample.

The CDR3 sequence holds 13 residues, the cysteine and phenylalanine included. Of the read, only the CDR3 DNA is kept; its 39 bases are in frame from base 1. In the germline V gene, CDR1 corresponds to SQVTM and CDR2 to ANQGSEA. Trimming removed 1 base from V and 6 bases from J, leaving 11 bases between the germline ends. The chain was built from TRBV29-1 and TRBJ2-3; no confident D gene assignment can be made. Sequencing was performed on PBMCs. This clonotype was obtained from a woman aged 40-49 years in good health. Some clones in this sample may be carry-over from other donors' samples. The CDR3 loop reads CSVEGQVWDTQYF. The sequence in DNA is TGCAGCGTTGAAGGCCAGGTCTGGGATACGCAGTATTTT.